The text below deals with one T cell receptor beta chain. This clone's antigen is unknown. Base qualities are not recorded, but no much larger clone differs from it by a single base. This entry belongs to a study of T-cell memory formation after mild COVID-19 (dated by TCRdb to the early 2020s). Study-wide context: TCR sequence clusters from the two donors were largely donor specific. Two young, previously healthy adult volunteers, one female and one male, were included in the cohort. Longitudinal TCRalpha and TCRbeta repertoire sequencing tracked T-cell clones expanding and contracting after mild COVID-19 in a couple of donors.

The instrument was an Illumina NovaSeq 6000. TCRalpha and TCRbeta cDNA libraries were constructed by 5'RACE with constant-segment primers, with sample barcodes and unique molecular identifiers being introduced. RNA was extracted from every sample with Trizol reagent. The libraries were amplified in two PCR steps, and the second step added a second sample barcode and Illumina TruSeq adapters. The libraries were sequenced on an Illumina NovaSeq using 2 x 150 bp paired-end reads. The original methods were these. Demultiplexing of reads and collapsing into UMI-guided consensus sequences were performed with migec v1.2.7. Using mixcr v2.1.11, UMI consensuses were aligned to TRA and TRB V and J templates and then assembled into clonotypes. Clonotypes were classified as expanded or contracted when called significant by both edgeR and NoisET, with noise models trained on biological replicates. For edgeR calls, the cutoffs were a false discovery rate-adjusted p below 0.01 and a log2 fold-change threshold of 1. As an exploratory analysis of dynamics, max-normalized trajectories of the 1000 most abundant clonotypes were examined with PCA combined with hierarchical clustering. Each responding clone was given a CD4 or CD8 phenotype based on the CD4+ and CD8+ repertoires, which had been sequenced separately. TCRdb reprocessing: public reads trimmed at Q25 with fastp, clones called with MiXCR, in-frame beta chains kept. Entries are consolidated by CDR3 protein sequence, retaining the most common genes and DNA. None of the V and J calls come from the authors' own analysis; TCRdb made them. For this sample there are about 500,000 distinct CDR3 sequences; roughly 22% appear just once. Of the sample, around 12% falls within the top ten clones.

Overall study outcomes, separate from this receptor: Contracting CD4+ clones turned up mainly in the CM and EM memory subsets, whereas EMRA was where CD8+ clones were enriched. Clones contracting from day 15 to 85 had balanced CD4/CD8 phenotypes, while a second wave expanding from day 15 to 37 was biased towards CD4+. Some responding clones were detected in pre-infection memory, suggesting pre-existing cross-reactive memory T cells joined the SARS-CoV-2 response. Only two mild cases were covered by the study, and larger cohorts that include severe cases with pre-infection samples were considered necessary. The second-wave clones that peaked on day 37 were not confirmed to be SARS-CoV-2 specific.

PBMCs were isolated by Ficoll-Paque density gradient centrifugation. The CDR3 runs 14 residues from the cysteine to the phenylalanine. Only CDR3 DNA is held: 42 bases, read in frame from base 1. A distance of 8 bases separates the germline ends of V and J, which lose 1 base and 3 bases respectively. In the germline V gene, CDR1 corresponds to LGHNA and CDR2 to YSLEER. The sequence derives from an adult woman who had mild COVID-19 (a few samples of this study predate the infection). The sample titles of this study are shuffled in the database, so cell type and time point are left out; the donor was told from shared clones. The sequence joins TRBV4-3 to TRBJ2-3, and the D gene may be TRBD2, 5 bases matching. Sequencing was performed on PBMCs or a T cell subset sorted from them (not recorded which). The bases are TGCGCCAGCAGCCAAGGGACGGGAACAGATACGCAGTATTTT. Its protein reads: CASSQGTGTDTQYF.